This TCR beta chain was captured by sequencing in a study of OX40 agonist ivuxolimab in advanced cancers. Profiled with immunoSEQ multiplex PCR; TCRdb holds only in-frame clones, not every one. This table holds about 25,000 clones, roughly 77% found once. This TCR came from an adult with an advanced solid tumor such as melanoma, head and neck, liver or kidney cancer. This material consisted of CD4+ or CD8+ T cells sorted from blood, taken in a trial of the OX40 agonist ivuxolimab.

The CDR3, as DNA: TGTGCCAGCAGTGGGACAGGGGGGCGTTGGTTGCAAGAGACCCAGTACTTC. Its protein product is CASSGTGGRWLQETQYF. The rearrangement joins TRBV6-1 to TRBJ2-5, with TRBD1 matching over 10 bases. CDR1 is MNHNS and CDR2 is SASEGT in the germline V gene. Germline trimming cut 4 bases from V and 2 bases from J; bases unmatched to any gene: 10. The CDR3 spans 17 residues.